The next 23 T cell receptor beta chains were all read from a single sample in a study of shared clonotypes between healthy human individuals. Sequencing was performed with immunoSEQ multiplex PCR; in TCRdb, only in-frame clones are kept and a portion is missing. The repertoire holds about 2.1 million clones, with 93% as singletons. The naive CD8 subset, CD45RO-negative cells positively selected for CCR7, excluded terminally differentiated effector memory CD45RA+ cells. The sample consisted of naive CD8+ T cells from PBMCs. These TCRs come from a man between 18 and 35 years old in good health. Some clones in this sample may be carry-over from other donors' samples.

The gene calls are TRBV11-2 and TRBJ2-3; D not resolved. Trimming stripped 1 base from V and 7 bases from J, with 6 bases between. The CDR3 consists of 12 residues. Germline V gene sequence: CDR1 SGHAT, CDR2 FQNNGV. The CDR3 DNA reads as TGTGCCAGCAGCTTAGGGACGAATACGCAGTATTTT. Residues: CASSLGTNTQYF.

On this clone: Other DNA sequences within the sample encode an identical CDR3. As DNA, the CDR3 is TGTGCCAGCAGCGCTTGGACAGACCAAGAGACCCAGTACTTC. Translation gives CASSAWTDQETQYF. The V call is TRBV9, the J call TRBJ2-5, with D possibly matching TRBD1 (6 bases). V lost 3 bases and J 0 bases, leaving 9 bases between the germline ends. The CDR3 length is 14 residues. The germline V gene encodes CDR1 SGDLS and CDR2 YYNGEE.

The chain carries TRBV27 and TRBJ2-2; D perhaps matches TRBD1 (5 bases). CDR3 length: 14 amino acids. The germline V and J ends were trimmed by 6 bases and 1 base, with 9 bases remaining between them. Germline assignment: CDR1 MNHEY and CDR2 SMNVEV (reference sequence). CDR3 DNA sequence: TGTGCCAGCAGAGGGGCGTTGAACACCGGGGAGCTGTTTTTT. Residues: CASRGALNTGELFF.

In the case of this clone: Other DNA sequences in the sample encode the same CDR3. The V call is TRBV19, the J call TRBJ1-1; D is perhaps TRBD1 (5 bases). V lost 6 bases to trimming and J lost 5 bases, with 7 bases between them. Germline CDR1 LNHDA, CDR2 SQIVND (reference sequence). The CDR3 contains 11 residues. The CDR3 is CASSRGTEAFF. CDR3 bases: TGTGCCAGTAGCCGGGGGACTGAAGCTTTCTTT.

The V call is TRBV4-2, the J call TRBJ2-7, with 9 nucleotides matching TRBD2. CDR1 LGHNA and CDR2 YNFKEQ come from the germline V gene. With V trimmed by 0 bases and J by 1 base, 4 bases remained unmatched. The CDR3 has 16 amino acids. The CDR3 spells CASSQDWLAGSYEQYF. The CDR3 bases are TGTGCCAGCAGCCAAGATTGGCTAGCGGGGTCCTACGAGCAGTACTTC.

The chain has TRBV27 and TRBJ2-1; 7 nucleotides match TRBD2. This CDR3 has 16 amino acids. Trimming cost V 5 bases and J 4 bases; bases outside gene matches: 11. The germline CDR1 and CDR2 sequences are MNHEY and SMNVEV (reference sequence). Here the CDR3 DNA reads TGTGCCAGCAGTGCACTCCCGGGACTATTTTACAATGAGCAGTTCTTC. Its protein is CASSALPGLFYNEQFF.

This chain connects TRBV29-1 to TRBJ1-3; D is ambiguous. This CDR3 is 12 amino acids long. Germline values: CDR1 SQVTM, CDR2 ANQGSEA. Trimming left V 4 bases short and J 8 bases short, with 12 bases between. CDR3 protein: CSVGVPGDTIYF. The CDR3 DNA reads TGCAGCGTTGGTGTTCCGGGTGACACCATATATTTT.

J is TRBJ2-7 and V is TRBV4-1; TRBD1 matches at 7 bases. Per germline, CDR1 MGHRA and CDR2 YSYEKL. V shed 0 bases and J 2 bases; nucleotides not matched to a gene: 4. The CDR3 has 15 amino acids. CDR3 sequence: CASSQERTGAYEQYF. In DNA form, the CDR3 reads TGCGCCAGCAGCCAAGAAAGAACAGGGGCCTACGAGCAGTACTTC.

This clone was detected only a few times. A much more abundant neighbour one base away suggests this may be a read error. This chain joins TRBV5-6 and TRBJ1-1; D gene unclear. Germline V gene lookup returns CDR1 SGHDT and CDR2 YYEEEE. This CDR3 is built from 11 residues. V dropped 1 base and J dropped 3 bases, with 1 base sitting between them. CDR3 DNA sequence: TGTGCCAGCAGCTTGTACACTGAAGCTTTCTTT. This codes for CASSLYTEAFF.

The CDR3 DNA reads TGTGCCAGCAGTGATGCGGTGTGGGACGGGACCTCGGGCACTGAAGCTTTCTTT. Protein: CASSDAVWDGTSGTEAFF. The chain employs TRBV6-1 and TRBJ1-1; tentatively, D is TRBD1 (5 bases). CDR3 length: 18 residues. With 3 bases removed from V and 4 bases from J, the gap between germline ends came to 24 bases. From germline, CDR1 is MNHNS and CDR2 SASEGT.

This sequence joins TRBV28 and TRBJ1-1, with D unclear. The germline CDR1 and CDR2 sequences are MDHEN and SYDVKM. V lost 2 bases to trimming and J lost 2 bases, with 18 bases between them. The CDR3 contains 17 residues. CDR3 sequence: CASSLRAGRALNTEAFF. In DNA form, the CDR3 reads TGTGCCAGCAGTTTACGGGCAGGCCGGGCTTTAAACACTGAAGCTTTCTTT.

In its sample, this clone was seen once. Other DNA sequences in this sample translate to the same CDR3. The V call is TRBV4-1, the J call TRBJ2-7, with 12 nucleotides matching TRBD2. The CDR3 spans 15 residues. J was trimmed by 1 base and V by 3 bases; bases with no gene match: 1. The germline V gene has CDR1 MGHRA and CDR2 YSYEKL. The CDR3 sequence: CASSQLAGGSYEQYF. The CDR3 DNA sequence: TGCGCCAGCAGCCAGCTAGCGGGAGGGTCCTACGAGCAGTACTTC.

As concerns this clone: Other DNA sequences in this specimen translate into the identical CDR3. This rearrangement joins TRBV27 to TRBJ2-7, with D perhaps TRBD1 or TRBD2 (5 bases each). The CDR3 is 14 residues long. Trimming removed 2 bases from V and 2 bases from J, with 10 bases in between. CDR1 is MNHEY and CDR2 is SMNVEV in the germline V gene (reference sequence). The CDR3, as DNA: TGTGCCAGCAGTTTAGGTGGGGGAACCTACGAGCAGTACTTC. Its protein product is CASSLGGGTYEQYF.

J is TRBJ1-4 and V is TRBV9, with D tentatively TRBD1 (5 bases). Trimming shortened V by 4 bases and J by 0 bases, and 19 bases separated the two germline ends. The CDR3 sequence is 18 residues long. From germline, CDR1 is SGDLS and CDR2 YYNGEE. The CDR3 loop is CASSHREEGPSTNEKLFF. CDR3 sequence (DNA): TGTGCCAGCAGCCACAGAGAGGAGGGGCCATCAACTAATGAAAAACTGTTTTTT.

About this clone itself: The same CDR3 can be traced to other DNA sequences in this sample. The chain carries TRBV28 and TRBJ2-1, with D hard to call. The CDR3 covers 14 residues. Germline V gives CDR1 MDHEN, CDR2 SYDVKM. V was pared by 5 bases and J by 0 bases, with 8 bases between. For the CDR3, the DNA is TGTGCCAGCAGTCCACCGAGCTCCTACAATGAGCAGTTCTTC. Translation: CASSPPSSYNEQFF. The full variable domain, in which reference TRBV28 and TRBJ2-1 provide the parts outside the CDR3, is DVKVTQSSRYLVKRTGEKVFLECVQDMDHENMFWYRQDPGLGLRLIYFSYDVKMKEKGDIPEGYSVSREKKERFSLILESASTNQTSMYLCASSPPSSYNEQFFGPGTRLTVL.

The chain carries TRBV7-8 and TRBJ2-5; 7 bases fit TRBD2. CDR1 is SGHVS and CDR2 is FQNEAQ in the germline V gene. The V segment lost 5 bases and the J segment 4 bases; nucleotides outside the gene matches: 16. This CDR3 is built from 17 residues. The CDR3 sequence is CASSHWEGRLWGETQYF. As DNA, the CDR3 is TGTGCCAGCAGCCATTGGGAGGGGAGGTTATGGGGAGAGACCCAGTACTTC. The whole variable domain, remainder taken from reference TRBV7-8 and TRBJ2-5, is GAGVSQSPRYKVAKRGQDVALRCDPISGHVSLFWYQQALGQGPEFLTYFQNEAQLDKSGLPSDRFFAERPEGSVSTLKIQRTQQEDSAVYLCASSHWEGRLWGETQYFGPGTRLLVL.

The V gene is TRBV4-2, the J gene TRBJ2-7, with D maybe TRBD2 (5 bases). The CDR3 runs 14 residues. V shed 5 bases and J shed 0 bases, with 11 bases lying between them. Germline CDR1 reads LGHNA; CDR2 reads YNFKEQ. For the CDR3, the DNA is TGTGCCAGCAGCGCGAGCAGCGGCTCCTACGAGCAGTACTTC. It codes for CASSASSGSYEQYF.

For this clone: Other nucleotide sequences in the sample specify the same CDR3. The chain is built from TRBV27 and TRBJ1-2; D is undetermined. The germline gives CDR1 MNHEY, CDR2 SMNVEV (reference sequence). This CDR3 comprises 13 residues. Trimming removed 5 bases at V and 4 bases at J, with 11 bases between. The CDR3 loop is CASSPRLGYGYTF. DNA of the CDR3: TGTGCCAGCAGTCCACGCCTTGGCTATGGCTACACCTTC.

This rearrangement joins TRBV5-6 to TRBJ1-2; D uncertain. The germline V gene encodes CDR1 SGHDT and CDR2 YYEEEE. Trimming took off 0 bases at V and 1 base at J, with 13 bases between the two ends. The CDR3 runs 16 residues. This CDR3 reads CASSLELAVHNYGYTF. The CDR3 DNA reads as TGTGCCAGCAGCTTGGAGTTGGCGGTACATAACTATGGCTACACCTTC.

The CDR3 protein is CASSQEEPYEQYF. For the CDR3, the DNA is TGTGCCAGCAGCCAAGAGGAACCCTACGAGCAGTACTTC. The gene calls are TRBV4-2 and TRBJ2-7; D not resolved. V lost 0 bases and J 2 bases, leaving 5 bases between the germline ends. Germline loops: CDR1 LGHNA, CDR2 YNFKEQ. The CDR3 contains 13 residues.

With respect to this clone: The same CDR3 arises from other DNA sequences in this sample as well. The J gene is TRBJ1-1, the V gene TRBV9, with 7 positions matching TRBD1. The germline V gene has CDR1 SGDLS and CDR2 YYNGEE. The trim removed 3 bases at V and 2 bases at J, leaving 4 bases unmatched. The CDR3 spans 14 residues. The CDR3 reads CASSAGDSNTEAFF. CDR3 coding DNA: TGTGCCAGCAGCGCGGGGGACAGTAACACTGAAGCTTTCTTT.

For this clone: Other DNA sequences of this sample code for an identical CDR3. The CDR3 coding sequence is TGTGCCAGCAGCTTAGCAGGAGCCTACGAGCAGTACTTC. Residues: CASSLAGAYEQYF. The chain is built from TRBV7-8 and TRBJ2-7; D call uncertain. The CDR3 runs to 13 residues. CDR1 SGHVS and CDR2 FQNEAQ come from the germline V gene. V was shortened by 0 bases and J by 2 bases, with 5 bases between the two germline ends.

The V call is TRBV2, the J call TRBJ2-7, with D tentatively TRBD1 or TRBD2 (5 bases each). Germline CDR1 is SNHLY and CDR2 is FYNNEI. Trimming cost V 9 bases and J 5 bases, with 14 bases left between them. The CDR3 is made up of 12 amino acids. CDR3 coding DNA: TGTGCCAGGGGTGGGACGCCCCACGAGCAGTACTTC. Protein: CARGGTPHEQYF.